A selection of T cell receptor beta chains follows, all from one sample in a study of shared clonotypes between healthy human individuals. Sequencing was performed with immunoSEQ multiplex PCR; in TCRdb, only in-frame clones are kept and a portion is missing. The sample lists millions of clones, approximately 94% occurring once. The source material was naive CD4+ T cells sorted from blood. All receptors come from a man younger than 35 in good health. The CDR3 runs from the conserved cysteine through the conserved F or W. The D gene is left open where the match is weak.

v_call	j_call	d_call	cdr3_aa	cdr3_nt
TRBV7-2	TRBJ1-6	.	CASSSRQGGSPLHF	TGTGCCAGCAGCTCCCGGCAGGGTGGCTCACCCCTCCACTTT
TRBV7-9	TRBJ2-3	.	CASSPPAAGGMLDTQYF	TGTGCCAGCAGCCCCCCGGCAGCGGGTGGAATGTTAGATACGCAGTATTTT
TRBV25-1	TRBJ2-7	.	CASDSDSYEQYF	TGTGCCAGTGACAGCGATAGCTACGAGCAGTACTTC
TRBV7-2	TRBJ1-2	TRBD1	CASSSGQGYGYTF	TGTGCCAGCAGCTCGGGACAGGGATATGGCTACACCTTC
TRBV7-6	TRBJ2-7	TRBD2	CASSGTSGGPYEQYF	TGTGCCAGCAGCGGGACTAGCGGGGGGCCCTACGAGCAGTACTTC
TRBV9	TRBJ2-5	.	CASSVEGTKETQYF	TGTGCCAGCAGCGTAGAAGGGACAAAAGAGACCCAGTACTTC
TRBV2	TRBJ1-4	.	CASSEDRATNEKLFF	TGTGCCAGCAGTGAGGACAGAGCAACTAATGAAAAACTGTTTTTT
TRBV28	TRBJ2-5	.	CASSSSWIETQYF	TGTGCCAGCAGTTCCTCCTGGATCGAGACCCAGTACTTC
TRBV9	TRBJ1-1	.	CASSEGETAPNTEAFF	TGTGCCAGCAGCGAGGGGGAGACAGCGCCCAACACTGAAGCTTTCTTT
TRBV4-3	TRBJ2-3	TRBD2	CASSPAGETYTDTQYF	TGCGCCAGCAGCCCCGCGGGGGAAACTTACACGGATACGCAGTATTTT
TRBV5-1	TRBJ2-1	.	CASSRSTNEQFF	TGCGCCAGCAGCCGCTCCACCAATGAGCAGTTCTTC
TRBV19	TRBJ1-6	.	CASSSNKQPNSPLHF	TGTGCCAGTAGTAGTAACAAGCAGCCCAATTCACCCCTCCACTTT
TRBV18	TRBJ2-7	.	CASSPDGQYF	TGTGCCAGCTCCCCTGATGGGCAGTACTTC
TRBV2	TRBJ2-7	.	CASSESPGLEQYF	TGTGCCAGCAGTGAAAGTCCTGGGCTCGAGCAGTACTTC